The 17 T cell receptor beta chains presented below share a single source sample, sequenced in a study of blood T cell repertoires in COVID-19. This table comes from immunoSEQ multiplex PCR, and its TCRdb copy is limited to in-frame clones, with some not included. In the table there are about 270,000 clones, 85% to 90% of which are singletons. Material: PBMCs or T cells enriched from blood (not recorded which). The receptor set was obtained from an older woman who had recovered from COVID-19.

This chain uses TRBV5-1 with TRBJ2-7; D remains ambiguous. The ends were cut back, 4 bases at V and 2 bases at J, with 16 bases in the middle. CDR1 is SGHRS, CDR2 YFSETQ, per germline. The CDR3 has 15 amino acids. This CDR3 reads CASSVDFTSTYEQYF. CDR3 DNA: TGCGCCAGCAGCGTTGACTTTACCTCCACCTACGAGCAGTACTTC.

CDR3 residues: CASSEGQLRSGELFF. CDR3 in DNA: TGTGCCAGCAGTGAGGGTCAGTTGCGGTCCGGGGAGCTGTTTTTT. The rearrangement joins TRBV28 to TRBJ2-2; possible D gene TRBD2, 5 bases. CDR3 length: 15 amino acids. With 5 bases removed from V and 6 bases from J, the gap between germline ends came to 16 bases. From germline, CDR1 is MDHEN and CDR2 SYDVKM.

The V gene is TRBV2, the J gene TRBJ1-1; TRBD1 is a possible D gene (5 bases). Germline CDR1 and CDR2: SNHLY and FYNNEI. The V end was cut by 5 bases, the J end by 0 bases, with 10 bases between. This CDR3 has 14 residues. Here the CDR3 DNA reads TGTGCCAGCAGTATGACAGCGTTGAACACTGAAGCTTTCTTT. It specifies CASSMTALNTEAFF.

This chain connects TRBV5-1 to TRBJ1-2; 7 bases match TRBD1. V shed 3 bases and J 8 bases; nucleotides not matched to a gene: 10. This CDR3 contains 14 residues. Germline CDR1 and CDR2: SGHRS and YFSETQ. CDR3 protein: CASSSPDRVFGYTF. In nucleotides, the CDR3 is TGCGCCAGCAGCTCGCCCGACAGGGTTTTCGGCTACACCTTC. The full variable domain, its missing parts supplied by reference TRBV5-1 and TRBJ1-2, is KAGVTQTPRYLIKTRGQQVTLSCSPISGHRSVSWYQQTPGQGLQFLFEYFSETQRNKGNFPGRFSGRQFSNSRSEMNVSTLELGDSALYLCASSSPDRVFGYTFGSGTRLTVV.

The V gene is TRBV6-5, the J gene TRBJ1-2; TRBD1 matches 7 bases. The CDR3 loop spans 14 amino acids. Germline V lookup: CDR1 MNHEY, CDR2 SVGAGI. J lost 3 bases, V lost 8 bases, and 9 bases had no gene match. The CDR3 loop reads CASRKGAFDYGYTF. CDR3 bases: TGTGCCAGCCGGAAGGGGGCTTTCGACTATGGCTACACCTTC.

The rearrangement links TRBV28 to TRBJ2-2, with 10 bases lining up with TRBD2. Per germline, CDR1 MDHEN and CDR2 SYDVKM. This CDR3 region has 18 residues. Trimming removed 5 bases from V and 7 bases from J; junction bases left unmatched: 16. Written as DNA, the CDR3 is TGTGCCAGCAGTCAGACGGCAACTAGCGGGATTCAAGACGGGGAGCTGTTTTTT. Its protein is CASSQTATSGIQDGELFF.

This chain links TRBV6-5 with TRBJ2-7; tentatively, D is TRBD2 (5 bases). With 11 bases removed from V and 2 bases from J, the gap between germline ends came to 19 bases. Germline CDR1 is MNHEY and CDR2 is SVGAGI. The CDR3 runs 14 residues. CDR3 residues: CACQEGGLTYEQYF. For the CDR3, the DNA is TGTGCCTGCCAAGAGGGTGGACTTACCTACGAGCAGTACTTC.

This chain links TRBV5-1 with TRBJ1-3; D remains ambiguous. The germline V gene has CDR1 SGHRS and CDR2 YFSETQ. This CDR3 region has 16 residues. V dropped 0 bases and J dropped 0 bases, with 10 bases sitting between them. CDR3 residues: CASSLDLKSSGNTIYF. The DNA of the CDR3 is TGCGCCAGCAGCTTGGACTTGAAGAGCTCTGGAAACACCATATATTTT.

This rearrangement joins TRBV5-3 to TRBJ1-2; no firm D call. TRBV5-3 is placed among ORFs of uncertain function. There are 17 residues in the CDR3. Trimming cost V 7 bases and J 2 bases, with 24 bases left between them. This CDR3 reads CARREAVGYPANYGYTF. The CDR3 region has the DNA TGTGCCAGACGCGAAGCTGTGGGCTATCCGGCGAACTATGGCTACACCTTC.

This chain connects TRBV2 to TRBJ1-2; 7 positions match TRBD1. Per germline, CDR1 SNHLY and CDR2 FYNNEI. The CDR3 is 14 amino acids. J gave up 5 bases and V 8 bases, and 11 bases lay outside the gene matches. The CDR3 loop is CASSEEGARYGYTF. The CDR3, as DNA: TGTGCCAGCTCGGAGGAGGGGGCGCGGTATGGCTACACCTTC.

V and J are TRBV29-1 and TRBJ2-7; a weak D match, TRBD1 (6 bases). Germline loops: CDR1 SQVTM, CDR2 ANQGSEA. The CDR3 has 13 amino acids. Trimming pared 6 bases from V and 6 bases from J, leaving 18 bases between. CDR3 residues: CSVMNRVLGEQYF. The CDR3 region has the DNA TGCAGCGTAATGAACAGGGTGTTGGGCGAGCAGTACTTC.

This chain connects TRBV6-5 to TRBJ2-7; 12 positions agree with TRBD2. The junction had 4 bases not matched to a gene; V was cut back by 6 bases and J by 4 bases. The germline V gene has CDR1 MNHEY and CDR2 SVGAGI. This CDR3 has 14 residues. The CDR3 here is CASRTSGSGYEQYF. DNA for the CDR3: TGTGCCAGCAGGACTAGCGGGAGTGGGTACGAGCAGTACTTC.

This clone was seen only a few times. V and J are TRBV9 and TRBJ1-1; D is unresolved. Germline V gene lookup returns CDR1 SGDLS and CDR2 YYNGEE. CDR3 length: 12 amino acids. V was trimmed by 3 bases and J by 8 bases, leaving 11 bases between them. This CDR3 reads CASSATGVEAFF. The CDR3 DNA is TGTGCCAGCAGCGCGACCGGGGTCGAAGCTTTCTTT.

This clone has only a few counts. The CDR3 DNA sequence: TGTGCCAGCAGCCTAAACCGGGTTCTAGGTTCCGACGAGCAGTACTTC. It yields the protein CASSLNRVLGSDEQYF. The chain recombines TRBV28 with TRBJ2-7; no clear D gene. The CDR3 runs to 16 residues. Germline values: CDR1 MDHEN, CDR2 SYDVKM. Trimming took off 6 bases at V and 5 bases at J, with 23 bases between the two ends.

This clone was detected once. The chain employs TRBV5-1 and TRBJ2-1; D perhaps matches TRBD2 (6 bases). The germline CDR1 and CDR2 sequences are SGHRS and YFSETQ. V was pared by 0 bases and J by 7 bases, with 11 bases between. The CDR3 covers 14 residues. The CDR3 spells CASSLGTGENEQFF. The DNA for the CDR3 is TGCGCCAGCAGCTTGGGTACGGGGGAGAATGAGCAGTTCTTC.

This chain joins TRBV11-2 and TRBJ2-1, with 7 nucleotides matching TRBD2. The CDR3 covers 11 residues. Germline CDR1 reads SGHAT; CDR2 reads FQNNGV. After removal of 1 base from V and 12 bases from J, the junction contained 0 bases not matched to a gene. The CDR3 DNA sequence: TGTGCCAGCAGCTTAGGGGGGGGGCAGTTCTTC. This translates into CASSLGGGQFF.

As concerns this clone: At the DNA level, this CDR3 is encoded by other sequences in the same sample as well. This chain connects TRBV5-1 to TRBJ1-1; D may be TRBD1 (5 bases). The CDR3 runs to 13 residues. Trimming took off 2 bases at V and 1 base at J, with 6 bases between the two ends. Germline CDR1 reads SGHRS; CDR2 reads YFSETQ. This chain's CDR3 is CASSFTGNTEAFF. The CDR3 nucleotides read TGCGCCAGCAGCTTTACAGGGAACACTGAAGCTTTCTTT.